One sample yielded the 2 T cell receptor beta chains listed below, sequenced in a study of human T cells and chemical hapten exposure. Using its own MiXCR run on the 5' RACE reads, TCRdb lists one record per CDR3 protein. The sample lists about 140,000 distinct CDR3 sequences, 4.1% occurring once. The study extracted total RNA from unfractionated whole blood. All receptors come from a female donor in good health.

The chain couples TRBV28 to TRBJ1-1, with a tentative D call TRBD1 (6 bases). Trimming took off 5 bases at V and 2 bases at J, with 18 bases between the two ends. The germline V gene encodes CDR1 MDHEN and CDR2 SYDVKM. CDR3 size: 16 residues. CDR3 sequence (DNA): TGTGCCAGCAGTCTCGGGACACAGTTTTCAAACACTGAAGCTTTCTTT. Translated, it gives CASSLGTQFSNTEAFF.

The sample holds many counts of this clonotype. DNA of the CDR3: TGTGCCATCAGTGAGTACAGGGGGTACGAGCAGTACTTC. Protein product: CAISEYRGYEQYF. The chain couples TRBV10-3 to TRBJ2-7, with 8 nucleotides matching TRBD1. The CDR3 is made up of 13 amino acids. Germline V gene lookup returns CDR1 ENHRY and CDR2 SYGVKD. V gave up 1 base and J gave up 4 bases; unmatched junction bases: 0.